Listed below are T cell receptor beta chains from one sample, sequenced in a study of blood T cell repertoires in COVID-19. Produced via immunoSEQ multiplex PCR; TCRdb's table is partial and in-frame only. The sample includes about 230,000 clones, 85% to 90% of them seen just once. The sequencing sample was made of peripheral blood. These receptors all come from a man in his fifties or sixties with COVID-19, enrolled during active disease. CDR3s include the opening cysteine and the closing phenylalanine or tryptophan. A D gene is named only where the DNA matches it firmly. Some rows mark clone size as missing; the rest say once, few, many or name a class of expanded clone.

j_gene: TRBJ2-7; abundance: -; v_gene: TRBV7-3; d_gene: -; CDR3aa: CASSFGSSYEQYF; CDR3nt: TGTGCCAGCAGCTTCGGGTCCTCCTACGAGCAGTACTTC
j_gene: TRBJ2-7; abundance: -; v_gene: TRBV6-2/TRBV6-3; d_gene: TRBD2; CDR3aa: CASSGEAGILYEQYF; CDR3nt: TGTGCCAGCAGTGGAGAAGCGGGAATCCTTTACGAGCAGTACTTC
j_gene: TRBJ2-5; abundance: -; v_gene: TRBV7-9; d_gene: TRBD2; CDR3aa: CASSLGLAGPETQYF; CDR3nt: TGTGCCAGCAGCTTGGGACTAGCGGGGCCAGAGACCCAGTACTTC
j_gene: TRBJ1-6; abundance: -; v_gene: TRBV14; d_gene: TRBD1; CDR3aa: CASSPQPGQGSSPLHF; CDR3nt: TGTGCCAGCAGCCCACAGCCGGGACAGGGGAGTTCACCCCTCCACTTT
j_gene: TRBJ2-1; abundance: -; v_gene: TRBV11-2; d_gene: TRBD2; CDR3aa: CASSLVRSGTYNEQFF; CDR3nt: TGTGCCAGCAGCTTAGTAAGGAGCGGGACCTACAATGAGCAGTTCTTC
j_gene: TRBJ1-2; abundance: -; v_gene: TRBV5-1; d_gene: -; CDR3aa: CASSSPTAAVISHGYTF; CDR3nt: TGCGCCAGCAGCTCTCCGACGGCGGCAGTGATATCCCATGGCTACACCTTC
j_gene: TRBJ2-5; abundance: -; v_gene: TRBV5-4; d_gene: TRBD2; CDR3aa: CAASGRALETQYF; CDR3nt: TGTGCCGCTAGCGGGAGGGCCTTGGAGACCCAGTACTTC
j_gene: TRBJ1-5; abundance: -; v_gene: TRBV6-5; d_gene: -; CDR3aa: CATGETNNQPQHF; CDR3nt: TGTGCCACTGGGGAGACAAACAATCAGCCCCAGCATTTT
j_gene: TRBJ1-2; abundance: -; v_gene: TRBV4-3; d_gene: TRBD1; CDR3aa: CASSQNIGGQGHGYTF; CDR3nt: TGCGCCAGCAGCCAAAACATCGGAGGACAGGGTCATGGCTACACCTTC
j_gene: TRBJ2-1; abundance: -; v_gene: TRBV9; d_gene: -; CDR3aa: CASSVEGVPNEQFF; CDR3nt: TGTGCCAGCAGCGTAGAAGGAGTCCCTAATGAGCAGTTCTTC
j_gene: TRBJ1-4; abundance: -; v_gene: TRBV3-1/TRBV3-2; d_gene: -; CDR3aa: CASSQGGEVGIPFF; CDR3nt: TGTGCCAGCAGCCAAGGAGGGGAGGTTGGGATTCCGTTTTTT
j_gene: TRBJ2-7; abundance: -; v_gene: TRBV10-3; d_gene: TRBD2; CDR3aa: CAISVAGDYEQYF; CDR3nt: TGTGCCATCAGTGTGGCGGGAGACTACGAGCAGTACTTC
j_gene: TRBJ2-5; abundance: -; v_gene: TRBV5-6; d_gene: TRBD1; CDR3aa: CASSFKQGANQETQYF; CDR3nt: TGTGCCAGCAGCTTCAAACAGGGGGCTAACCAAGAGACCCAGTACTTC
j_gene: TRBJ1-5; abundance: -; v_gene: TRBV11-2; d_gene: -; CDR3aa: CASSQGTPDQPQHF; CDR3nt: TGTGCCAGCAGCCAAGGGACTCCCGATCAGCCCCAGCATTTT
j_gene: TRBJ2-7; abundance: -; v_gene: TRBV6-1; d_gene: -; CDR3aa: CASSEEMPALSGEQYF; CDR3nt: TGTGCCAGCAGTGAAGAAATGCCTGCTCTGTCGGGCGAGCAGTACTTC
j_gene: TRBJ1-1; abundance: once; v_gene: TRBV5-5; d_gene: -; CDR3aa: CASSFGQNTEAFF; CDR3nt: TGTGCCAGCAGCTTTGGGCAGAACACTGAAGCTTTCTTT
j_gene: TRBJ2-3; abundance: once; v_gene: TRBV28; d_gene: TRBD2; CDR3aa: CASSSLAGVSTDTQYF; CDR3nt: TGTGCCAGCAGTTCCCTAGCGGGGGTAAGCACAGATACGCAGTATTTT
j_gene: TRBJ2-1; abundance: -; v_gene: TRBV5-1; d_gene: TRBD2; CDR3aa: CASSSGLAGTYNEQFF; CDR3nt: TGCGCCAGCAGCTCGGGACTAGCGGGCACCTACAATGAGCAGTTCTTC
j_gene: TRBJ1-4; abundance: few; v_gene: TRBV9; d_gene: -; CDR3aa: CASSAGQTTNEKLFF; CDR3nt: TGTGCCAGCAGCGCCGGACAGACAACTAATGAAAAACTGTTTTTT
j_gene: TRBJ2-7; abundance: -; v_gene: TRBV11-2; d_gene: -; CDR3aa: CASSLGVRELVDF; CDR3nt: TGTGCCAGCAGCTTAGGGGTTAGGGAACTAGTGGACTTC
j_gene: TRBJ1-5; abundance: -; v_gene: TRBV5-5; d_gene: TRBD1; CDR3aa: CASSLEAGGPSNQPQHF; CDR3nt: TGTGCCAGCAGCTTGGAGGCAGGGGGACCTAGCAATCAGCCCCAGCATTTT
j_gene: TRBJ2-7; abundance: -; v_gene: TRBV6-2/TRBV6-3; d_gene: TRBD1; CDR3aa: CASSAGTGGYEQYF; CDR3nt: TGTGCCAGCAGTGCCGGGACAGGGGGCTACGAGCAGTACTTC
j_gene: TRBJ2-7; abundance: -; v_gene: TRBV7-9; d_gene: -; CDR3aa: CASSWGGQLYEQYF; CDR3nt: TGTGCCAGCAGCTGGGGGGGGCAGCTCTACGAGCAGTACTTC
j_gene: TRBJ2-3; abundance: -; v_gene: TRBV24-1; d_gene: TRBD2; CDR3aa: CATSVQRGASHDTQYF; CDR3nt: TGTGCCACCAGTGTTCAGCGGGGGGCATCCCACGATACGCAGTATTTT
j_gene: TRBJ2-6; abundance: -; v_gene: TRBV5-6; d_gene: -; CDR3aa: CASSFPASRGANVLTF; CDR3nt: TGTGCCAGCAGCTTTCCCGCTAGTCGAGGGGCCAACGTCCTGACTTTC
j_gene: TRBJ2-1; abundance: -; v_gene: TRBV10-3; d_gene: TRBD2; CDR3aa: CAISDSGTSGRGEQFF; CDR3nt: TGTGCCATCAGTGACTCGGGGACTAGCGGGAGGGGTGAGCAGTTCTTC
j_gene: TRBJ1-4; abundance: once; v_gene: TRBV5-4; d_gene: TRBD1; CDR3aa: CASSAGQGSFFATNEKLFF; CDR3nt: TGTGCCAGCAGCGCCGGACAGGGATCCTTCTTTGCAACTAATGAAAAACTGTTTTTT
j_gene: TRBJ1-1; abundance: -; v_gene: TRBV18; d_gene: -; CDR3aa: CASSPPRGGLDTEAFF; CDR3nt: TGTGCCAGCTCACCACCCCGGGGGGGGTTGGACACTGAAGCTTTCTTT
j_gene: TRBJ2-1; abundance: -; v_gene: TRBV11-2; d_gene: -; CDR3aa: CASSPSWGVAYNEQFF; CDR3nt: TGTGCCAGCAGCCCTAGCTGGGGGGTTGCCTACAATGAGCAGTTCTTC
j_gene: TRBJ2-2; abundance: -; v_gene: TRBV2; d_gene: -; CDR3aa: CASRVLASTGELFF; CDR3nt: TGTGCCAGCCGGGTGTTGGCATCCACCGGGGAGCTGTTTTTT
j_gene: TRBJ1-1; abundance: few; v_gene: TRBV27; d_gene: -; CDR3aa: CASSRQAPRGNTEAFF; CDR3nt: TGTGCCAGCAGTCGACAGGCCCCGCGTGGGAACACTGAAGCTTTCTTT